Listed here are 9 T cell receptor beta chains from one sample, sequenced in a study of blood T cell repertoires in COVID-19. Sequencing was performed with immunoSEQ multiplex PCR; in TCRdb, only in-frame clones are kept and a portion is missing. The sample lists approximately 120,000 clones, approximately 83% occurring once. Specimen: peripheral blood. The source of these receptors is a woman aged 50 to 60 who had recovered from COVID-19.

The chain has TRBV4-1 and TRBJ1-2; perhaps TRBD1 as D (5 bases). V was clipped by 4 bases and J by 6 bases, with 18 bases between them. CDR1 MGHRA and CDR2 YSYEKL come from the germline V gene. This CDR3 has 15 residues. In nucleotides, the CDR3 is TGCGCCAGCAGCCCAGGGCTAAATAGGGCAAATGGCTACACCTTC. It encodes CASSPGLNRANGYTF.

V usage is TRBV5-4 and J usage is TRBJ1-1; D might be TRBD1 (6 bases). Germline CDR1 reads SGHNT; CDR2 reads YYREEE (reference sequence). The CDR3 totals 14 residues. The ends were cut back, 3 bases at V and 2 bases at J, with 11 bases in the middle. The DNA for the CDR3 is TGTGCCAGCAGCTCGACAGGCTTAAACACTGAAGCTTTCTTT. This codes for CASSSTGLNTEAFF.

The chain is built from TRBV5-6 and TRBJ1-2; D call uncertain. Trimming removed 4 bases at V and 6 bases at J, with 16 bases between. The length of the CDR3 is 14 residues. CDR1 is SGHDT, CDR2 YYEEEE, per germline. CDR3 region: CASSPLVVDNGYTF. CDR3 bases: TGTGCCAGCAGCCCTTTGGTGGTAGACAATGGCTACACCTTC.

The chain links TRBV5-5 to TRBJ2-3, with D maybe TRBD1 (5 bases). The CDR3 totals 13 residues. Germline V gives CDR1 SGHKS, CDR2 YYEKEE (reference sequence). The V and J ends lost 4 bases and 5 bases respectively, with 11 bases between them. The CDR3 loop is CASSRDRGDTQYF. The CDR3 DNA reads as TGTGCCAGCAGCAGAGACAGAGGAGATACGCAGTATTTT.

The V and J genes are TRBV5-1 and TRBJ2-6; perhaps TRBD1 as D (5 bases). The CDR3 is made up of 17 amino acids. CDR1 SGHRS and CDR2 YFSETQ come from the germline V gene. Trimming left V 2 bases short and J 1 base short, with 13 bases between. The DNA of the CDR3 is TGCGCCAGCAGCTTAACAGGTGGGGCGTCTGGGGCCAACGTCCTGACTTTC. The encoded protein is CASSLTGGASGANVLTF.

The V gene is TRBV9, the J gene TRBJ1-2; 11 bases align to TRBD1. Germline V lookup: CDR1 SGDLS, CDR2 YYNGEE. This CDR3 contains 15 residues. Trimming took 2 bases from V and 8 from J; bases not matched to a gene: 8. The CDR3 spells CASSVGGQGASGYTF. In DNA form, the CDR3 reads TGTGCCAGCAGCGTCGGTGGACAGGGGGCGTCGGGCTACACCTTC.

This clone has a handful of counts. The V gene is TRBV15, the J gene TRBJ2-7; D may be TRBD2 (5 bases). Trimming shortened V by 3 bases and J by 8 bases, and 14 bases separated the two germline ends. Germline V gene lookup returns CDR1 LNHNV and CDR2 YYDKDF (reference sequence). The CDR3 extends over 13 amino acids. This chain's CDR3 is CATSREPEGKQYF. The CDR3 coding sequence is TGTGCCACCAGCAGGGAACCCGAGGGCAAGCAGTACTTC.

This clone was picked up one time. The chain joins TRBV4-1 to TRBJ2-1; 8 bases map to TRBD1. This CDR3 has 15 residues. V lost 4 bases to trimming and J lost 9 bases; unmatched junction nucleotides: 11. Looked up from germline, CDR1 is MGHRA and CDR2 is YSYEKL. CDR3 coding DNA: TGCGCCAGCAGCCCACCGGGACAGGACTATAGTGAGCAGTTCTTC. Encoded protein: CASSPPGQDYSEQFF.

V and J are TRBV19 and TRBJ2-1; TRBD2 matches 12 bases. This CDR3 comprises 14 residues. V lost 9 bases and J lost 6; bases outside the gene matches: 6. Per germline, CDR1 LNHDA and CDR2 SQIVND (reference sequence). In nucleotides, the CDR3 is TGTGCCAGCCGGGGACTAGCGGGCTCCAATGAGCAGTTCTTC. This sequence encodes CASRGLAGSNEQFF.